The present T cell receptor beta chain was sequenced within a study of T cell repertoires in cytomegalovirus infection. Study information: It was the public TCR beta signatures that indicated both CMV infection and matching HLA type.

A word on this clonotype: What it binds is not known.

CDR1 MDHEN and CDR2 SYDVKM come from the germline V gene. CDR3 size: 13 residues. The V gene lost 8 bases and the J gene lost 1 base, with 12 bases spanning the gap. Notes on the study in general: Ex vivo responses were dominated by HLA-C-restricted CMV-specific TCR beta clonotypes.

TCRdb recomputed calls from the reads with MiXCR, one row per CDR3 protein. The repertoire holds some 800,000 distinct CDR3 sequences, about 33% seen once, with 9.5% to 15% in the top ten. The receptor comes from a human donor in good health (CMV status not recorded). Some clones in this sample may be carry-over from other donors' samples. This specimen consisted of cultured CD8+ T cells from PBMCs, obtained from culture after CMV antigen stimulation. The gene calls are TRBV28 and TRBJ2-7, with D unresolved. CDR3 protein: CASSMTGSYEQYV. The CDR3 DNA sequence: TGTGCCAGCTCCATGACCGGGTCCTACGAGCAGTACGTC.